One sample yielded the 29 T cell receptor beta chains listed below, sequenced in a study of blood T cell repertoires in COVID-19 (dated by TCRdb to 2020 to 2021). The protocol used for the library was the immunoSEQ multiplex PCR assay. In TCRdb, the immuneACCESS table is reduced to in-frame sequences with V and J assigned. These tables do not hold every clone; where another copy was compared, an unresolved V gene accounts for under half, and the others remain unexplained. The sample data list 270,000 or so clones, and under 90% of these were observed just once. The ten largest clones capture under 3% of the sample. The source material was peripheral blood. Every receptor here comes from a woman aged 55 to 70 with active or convalescent COVID-19.

The chain links TRBV14 to TRBJ1-2; possible D gene TRBD1, 6 bases. Germline V CDR1 and CDR2: SGHDN, FVKESK. The length of the CDR3 is 13 residues. The V end lost 4 bases, the J end lost 4 bases, and 10 bases lay between the germline ends. This CDR3 is CASSRGQTYGYTF. In DNA, the CDR3 is TGTGCCAGCAGCCGCGGACAGACCTATGGCTACACCTTC.

The chain has TRBV5-1 and TRBJ2-7; D possibly corresponds to TRBD2 (6 bases). This CDR3 contains 12 residues. V was cut by 4 bases and J by 3 bases, with 8 bases left in between. Germline loops: CDR1 SGHRS, CDR2 YFSETQ. The CDR3 here is CASSPGDYEQYF. In nucleotides, the CDR3 is TGCGCCAGCAGCCCGGGGGACTACGAGCAGTACTTC.

The chain employs TRBV3-1 (or the pseudogene TRBV3-2) and TRBJ2-3; 10 bases are a match to TRBD2. V was clipped by 0 bases and J by 4 bases; unmatched bases: 13. CDR3 length: 19 residues. Germline values: CDR1 LGHDT, CDR2 YNNKEL (reference sequence). The CDR3 DNA reads as TGTGCCAGCAGCCAAGATCTCATTTTTAGCGGGGGGCACTCAGATACGCAGTATTTT. It translates to CASSQDLIFSGGHSDTQYF.

The V gene is TRBV5-1, the J gene TRBJ2-1, with a tentative D call TRBD1 (6 bases). CDR1 SGHRS and CDR2 YFSETQ come from the germline V gene. V lost 3 bases and J lost 1, with 8 bases in between. The CDR3 sequence is 14 residues long. The CDR3 DNA sequence: TGCGCCAGCAGCTCAGGGGAGTCCTACAATGAGCAGTTCTTC. Its translation: CASSSGESYNEQFF.

The rearrangement uses TRBV10-1 and TRBJ2-7, with TRBD1 matching over 9 bases. The V gene's germline CDR1 is WNHNN and CDR2 SYGVQD (reference sequence). Trimming at V came to 5 bases and at J to 5 bases, leaving 13 bases not matched to a gene. There are 16 residues in the CDR3. The CDR3 region has the DNA TGCGCCAGCAGTCCCGGGACAGGGAGGGCGGTCCACGAGCAGTACTTC. This translates into CASSPGTGRAVHEQYF.

The V gene is TRBV29-1, the J gene TRBJ1-1, with D possibly matching TRBD1 (6 bases). The CDR3 has 14 amino acids. V lost 3 bases and J lost 0, with 11 bases in between. Germline lookup yields CDR1 SQVTM and CDR2 ANQGSEA. The CDR3 protein is CSVDRGLLNTEAFF. CDR3 sequence (DNA): TGCAGCGTTGACAGGGGCCTCCTGAACACTGAAGCTTTCTTT.

The chain recombines TRBV4-2 with TRBJ2-7, with D perhaps TRBD1 (6 bases). Deletions cut 4 bases from V and 2 bases from J, with 12 bases between. The CDR3 is 14 amino acids. In germline, CDR1 is LGHNA, CDR2 YNFKEQ. The CDR3 sequence: CASSREQGPYEQYF. The CDR3 DNA is TGTGCCAGCAGCCGAGAACAGGGTCCCTACGAGCAGTACTTC.

This clone came up a few times. The rearrangement links TRBV7-2 to TRBJ1-3; D may be TRBD1 (5 bases). The length of the CDR3 is 14 residues. The ends were cut back, 5 bases at V and 3 bases at J, with 11 bases in the middle. Germline V gene data show CDR1 as SGHTA and CDR2 as FQGNSA. CDR3 amino acids: CASSTGTVGNTIYF. As DNA, the CDR3 is TGTGCCAGCAGCACCGGGACTGTTGGAAACACCATATATTTT.

The chain recombines TRBV2 with TRBJ1-5; D unclear. This CDR3 has 13 amino acids. Germline V gene data show CDR1 as SNHLY and CDR2 as FYNNEI. V was shortened by 10 bases and J by 2 bases, with 12 bases between the two germline ends. The CDR3 region has the DNA TGTGCCACCGGTGGTGGAGGCAATCAGCCCCAGCATTTT. Encoded protein: CATGGGGNQPQHF.

This chain's CDR3 is CASLYDRGGQTQYF. For the CDR3, the DNA is TGTGCCAGCCTTTACGACAGGGGCGGTCAGACCCAGTACTTC. The chain carries TRBV6-6 and TRBJ2-5; 8 bases are shared with TRBD1. The length of the CDR3 is 14 residues. The germline CDR1 and CDR2 sequences are MNHNY and SVGAGI (reference sequence). J was trimmed by 6 bases and V by 8 bases; bases with no gene match: 11.

The table lists this clone with a few counts. The rearrangement uses TRBV27 and TRBJ2-7; 9 nucleotides line up with TRBD2. CDR1 MNHEY and CDR2 SMNVEV come from the germline V gene (reference sequence). The CDR3 is 16 amino acids. The V and J ends lost 7 bases and 3 bases, in that order; junction bases with no gene match: 13. The CDR3 region has the DNA TGTGCCAGCAAGCCGAGCCAACTAGCGGGCTACTACGAGCAGTACTTC. Residues: CASKPSQLAGYYEQYF.

This clone was recorded once. The gene calls are TRBV6-5 and TRBJ1-5; D call uncertain. This CDR3 contains 13 residues. The germline V and J ends were trimmed by 5 bases and 7 bases, with 12 bases remaining between them. Germline lookup yields CDR1 MNHEY and CDR2 SVGAGI. The CDR3 coding sequence is TGTGCCAGCAGTCTCACGGCTAGACAGCCCCAGCATTTT. This codes for CASSLTARQPQHF.

There are a few counts of this clone. V and J are TRBV7-2 and TRBJ2-5; D might be TRBD1 (5 bases). V dropped 2 bases and J dropped 3 bases, with 10 bases sitting between them. The CDR3 totals 14 residues. Germline V gene lookup returns CDR1 SGHTA and CDR2 FQGNSA. DNA for the CDR3: TGTGCCAGCAGCTTATGGGTAGGGGAAGAGACCCAGTACTTC. It is translated as CASSLWVGEETQYF.

This chain uses TRBV2 with TRBJ2-2; 10 bases are shared with TRBD1. This CDR3 has 16 amino acids. Trimming cost V 4 bases and J 1 base; bases outside gene matches: 3. CDR1 and CDR2 from the germline V gene are SNHLY and FYNNEI. In DNA form, the CDR3 reads TGTGCCAGCAGTGGGACAGGGGGACTGAACACCGGGGAGCTGTTTTTT. Amino acid sequence: CASSGTGGLNTGELFF.

Here the CDR3 DNA reads TGCGCCAGCAGCTTGGACCCGTCGGGATATGGCTACACCTTC. Its protein product is CASSLDPSGYGYTF. The chain couples TRBV5-1 to TRBJ1-2; D gene uncertain. The CDR3 consists of 14 residues. V dropped 0 bases and J dropped 5 bases, with 11 bases sitting between them. Looked up from germline, CDR1 is SGHRS and CDR2 is YFSETQ.

This chain joins TRBV10-2 and TRBJ2-5; tentatively, D is TRBD1 (6 bases). Germline assignment: CDR1 WSHSY and CDR2 SAAADI. Trimming removed 7 bases from V and 5 bases from J, with 14 bases in between. The CDR3 totals 13 residues. CDR3 residues: CASTIRGRETQYF. In nucleotides, the CDR3 is TGCGCCAGCACGATCAGGGGAAGGGAGACCCAGTACTTC.

This clone was observed a single time. The chain is built from TRBV4-3 and TRBJ2-3; 9 positions agree with TRBD1. Germline CDR1 reads LGHNA; CDR2 reads YSLEER. The junction had 6 bases not matched to a gene; V was cut back by 0 bases and J by 2 bases. The length of the CDR3 is 17 residues. CDR3 amino acids: CASSQDGQGWVTDTQYF. CDR3 DNA sequence: TGCGCCAGCAGCCAAGACGGACAGGGGTGGGTCACAGATACGCAGTATTTT.

The chain has TRBV27 and TRBJ2-2; 12 positions agree with TRBD1. The CDR3 runs to 16 residues. Germline V lookup: CDR1 MNHEY, CDR2 SMNVEV (reference sequence). Losses at the gene ends were 2 bases for V and 3 bases for J; bases not matched to a gene: 1. CDR3 nucleotides: TGTGCCAGCAGTTTAGGGACAGGGGGCTACACCGGGGAGCTGTTTTTT. Encoded protein: CASSLGTGGYTGELFF.

V and J are TRBV29-1 and TRBJ2-1; 9 bases agree with TRBD1. Germline V gene data show CDR1 as SQVTM and CDR2 as ANQGSEA. V was clipped by 4 bases and J by 0 bases; unmatched bases: 16. CDR3 size: 19 residues. The DNA for the CDR3 is TGCAGCGTTGGGGGGACGGGGACAGGGCGCCGGAGCTCCTACAATGAGCAGTTCTTC. Translated, it gives CSVGGTGTGRRSSYNEQFF.

The chain employs TRBV20-1 and TRBJ1-1; D unclear. With 3 bases removed from V and 2 bases from J, the gap between germline ends came to 7 bases. Germline CDR1 DFQATT, CDR2 SNEGSKA (reference sequence). This CDR3 is 12 amino acids long. CDR3 in amino acids: CSASTSNTEAFF. The DNA of the CDR3 is TGCAGTGCTAGTACCAGTAACACTGAAGCTTTCTTT.

V and J are TRBV30 and TRBJ1-2; unclear D gene. The CDR3 contains 11 residues. Germline CDR1 is GTSNPN and CDR2 is SVGIG (reference sequence). Trimming pared 2 bases from V and 3 bases from J, leaving 4 bases between. The CDR3 DNA follows: TGTGCCTGGAGTCGGTACTATGGCTACACCTTC. Translating gives CAWSRYYGYTF.

The CDR3 DNA reads TGTGCCAGCAGTTTCCAGGGCATTAGCACAGATACGCAGTATTTT. It codes for CASSFQGISTDTQYF. The genes are TRBV6-2 or TRBV6-3 and TRBJ2-3; the D gene is possibly TRBD1 (5 bases). Trimming removed 4 bases from V and 0 bases from J, with 11 bases in between. Per germline, CDR1 MNHEY and CDR2 SVGEGT. This CDR3 comprises 15 residues.

The rearrangement uses TRBV10-3 and TRBJ2-1; TRBD2 matches at 16 bases. Germline V CDR1 and CDR2: ENHRY, SYGVKD. The CDR3 sequence is 18 residues long. The V gene end was trimmed by 6 bases and the J gene end by 7 bases; junction bases not matched to a gene: 12. The CDR3 loop is CAISGTSGGAAPTNEQFF. In nucleotides, the CDR3 is TGTGCCATCAGCGGGACTAGCGGGGGGGCGGCTCCTACAAATGAGCAGTTCTTC.

The chain employs TRBV5-4 and TRBJ1-1; D perhaps matches TRBD1 (5 bases). Germline values: CDR1 SGHNT, CDR2 YYREEE (reference sequence). V dropped 0 bases and J dropped 2 bases, with 20 bases sitting between them. The CDR3 is 18 residues long. The CDR3 DNA follows: TGTGCCAGCAGCTTGGGGGGTTCAGGGTTTGGTTTTAACACTGAAGCTTTCTTT. It specifies CASSLGGSGFGFNTEAFF.

The chain is built from TRBV7-9 and TRBJ1-2, with 12 bases that match TRBD1. CDR1 SEHNR and CDR2 FQNEAQ come from the germline V gene (reference sequence). V dropped 0 bases and J dropped 5; count of bases not matched to a gene: 4. This CDR3 is 16 amino acids long. As DNA, the CDR3 is TGTGCCAGCAGCTTAGCCGGGACAGGGGGCCAATATGGCTACACCTTC. As protein: CASSLAGTGGQYGYTF. Based on the CDR3 plus reference TRBV7-9 and TRBJ1-2, the full variable domain is DTGVSQNPRHKITKRGQNVTFRCDPISEHNRLYWYRQTLGQGPEFLTYFQNEAQLEKSRLLSDRFSAERPKGSFSTLEIQRTEQGDSAMYLCASSLAGTGGQYGYTFGSGTRLTVV.

This clone came up a few times. This chain connects TRBV19 to TRBJ1-2; D might be TRBD1 (6 bases). V lost 9 bases and J 0 bases, leaving 20 bases between the germline ends. The CDR3 extends over 16 amino acids. Germline CDR1 is LNHDA and CDR2 is SQIVND (reference sequence). The CDR3 loop reads CASRPGGAGANYGYTF. The CDR3 bases are TGTGCCAGCCGCCCGGGGGGGGCAGGGGCTAACTATGGCTACACCTTC.

This clone occurred a few times. The V gene is TRBV6-5, the J gene TRBJ2-7; 7 nucleotides match TRBD2. This CDR3 has 15 residues. Trimming removed 0 bases from V and 2 bases from J; junction bases left unmatched: 4. Germline CDR1 is MNHEY and CDR2 is SVGAGI. This CDR3 is CASSYSGLGPYEQYF. CDR3 coding DNA: TGTGCCAGCAGTTACTCCGGACTAGGCCCCTACGAGCAGTACTTC.

The gene calls are TRBV12-3 or TRBV12-4 and TRBJ1-5; 7 bases map to TRBD1. After removal of 6 bases from V and 7 bases from J, the junction contained 6 bases not matched to a gene. The CDR3 runs to 13 residues. The CDR3 region has the DNA TGTGCCAGCAGCCCAGGGGGAGAGCAGCCCCAGCATTTT. This gives the protein CASSPGGEQPQHF.

This clone was observed a few times. This chain connects TRBV9 to TRBJ1-1; D is possibly TRBD1 (5 bases). CDR3 length: 15 residues. Germline assignment: CDR1 SGDLS and CDR2 YYNGEE. The V gene lost 0 bases and the J gene lost 6 bases, with 15 bases spanning the gap. The CDR3 DNA reads as TGTGCCAGCAGCGTAGGAGGGTCTTGGGGGGCTGAAGCTTTCTTT. As protein: CASSVGGSWGAEAFF.